The clone carrying this TCR beta chain was seen a handful of times. This entry is derived from a study of T cell clones after liver transplantation. The CDR3 length is 15 residues. Per the germline V gene, CDR1 is SGHNT and CDR2 is YENEEA. J gave up 2 bases and V 4 bases, and 2 bases lay outside the gene matches. The table came from immunoSEQ multiplex PCR; TCRdb's copy has only in-frame clones and leaves some out. The sample includes about 70,000 clones, 80% of them seen just once. Sorting of unstimulated PBMCs yielded separate CD3+CD4+ and CD3+CD8+ fractions. This receptor was identified in a human patient who received a liver transplant. Some T cells may be the graft donor's. The sample here was CD4+ T cells from blood, taken 12 months after liver transplant. This chain uses TRBV11-3 with TRBJ2-6, with 7 bases lining up with TRBD1. The CDR3 reads CASSSRGPGANVLTF. The CDR3 DNA is TGTGCCAGCAGCTCAAGGGGGCCTGGGGCCAACGTCCTGACTTTC.